The present entry profiles one T cell receptor beta chain with its context. Its cognate antigen is unknown. Sequencing used immunoSEQ multiplex PCR; TCRdb keeps in-frame clones, though not all of them. Of 80,000 to 100,000 clones listed, under 85% were seen once; the top ten hold around 3%. The sample originates from a study of radiotherapy plus CTLA-4 blockade in lung cancer. Study outcomes and limitations: TCR clones originating in tumors grew in number in blood after radiotherapy plus ipilimumab. Reportedly, early blood T cell clone dynamics best predicted response, with interferon-beta.

CDR3 length: 15 amino acids. Germline CDR1 and CDR2: MNHNS and SASEGT. Trimming removed 6 bases at V and 0 bases at J, with 12 bases between. The chain has TRBV6-1 and TRBJ2-1; D possibly corresponds to TRBD2 (5 bases). The material was peripheral blood, obtained from a patient treated with radiotherapy plus ipilimumab. The receptor comes from a human donor with non-small cell lung cancer who had a partial response to radiotherapy plus ipilimumab. Some clones in this sample may be carry-over from other donors' samples. The CDR3, as DNA: TGTGCCAGCAGCGTTGACTACAGCTCCTACAATGAGCAGTTCTTC. Amino acid sequence: CASSVDYSSYNEQFF.